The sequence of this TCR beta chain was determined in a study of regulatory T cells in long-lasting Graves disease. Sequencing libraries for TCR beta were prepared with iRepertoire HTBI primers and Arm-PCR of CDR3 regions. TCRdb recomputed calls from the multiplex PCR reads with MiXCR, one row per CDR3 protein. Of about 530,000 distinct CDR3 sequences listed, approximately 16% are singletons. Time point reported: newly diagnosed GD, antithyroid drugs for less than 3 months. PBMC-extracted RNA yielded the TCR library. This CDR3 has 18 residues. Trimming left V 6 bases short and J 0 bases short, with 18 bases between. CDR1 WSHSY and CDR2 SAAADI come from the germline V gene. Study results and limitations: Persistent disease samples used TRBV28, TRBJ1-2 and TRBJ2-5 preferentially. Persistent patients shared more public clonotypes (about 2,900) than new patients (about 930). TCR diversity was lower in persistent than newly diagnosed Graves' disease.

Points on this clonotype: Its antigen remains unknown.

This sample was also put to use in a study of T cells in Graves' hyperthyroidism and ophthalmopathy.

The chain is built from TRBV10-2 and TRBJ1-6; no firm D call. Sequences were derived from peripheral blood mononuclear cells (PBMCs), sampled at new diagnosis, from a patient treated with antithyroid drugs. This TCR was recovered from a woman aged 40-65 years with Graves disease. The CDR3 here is CASSDLGRLSSYNSPLHF. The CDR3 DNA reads TGCGCCAGCAGCGATCTCGGGCGGCTGAGCTCCTATAATTCACCCCTCCACTTT.